The 9 T cell receptor beta chains below come from one sample, sequenced in a study of identical twins. One entry per CDR3 protein results from TCRdb running MiXCR on the 5' RACE reads. The table records about 530,000 distinct CDR3 sequences, about a fifth of them present only once. These data also featured in a second study, about yellow fever vaccine responses in identical twins.

Specimen: CD4+ T cells sorted from blood. The receptor set was obtained from a woman in her late teens or twenties in good health.

This chain joins TRBV10-3 and TRBJ2-7; unclear D gene. The CDR3 spans 14 residues. Trimming stripped 5 bases from V and 2 bases from J, with 13 bases between. Germline V lookup: CDR1 ENHRY, CDR2 SYGVKD. CDR3 DNA: TGTGCCATCAGTTCGGCGGCCACCACCTACGAGCAGTACGTC. Protein product: CAISSAATTYEQYV.

The chain has TRBV29-1 and TRBJ2-7; 7 bases are a match to TRBD1. Germline V gene sequence: CDR1 SQVTM, CDR2 ANQGSEA. The CDR3 contains 12 residues. J gave up 2 bases and V 7 bases, and 5 bases lay outside the gene matches. The CDR3, as DNA: TGCAGCGCCGGCAGGGGGACCTACGAGCAGTACTTC. This sequence encodes CSAGRGTYEQYF.

This chain links TRBV10-3 with TRBJ1-2, with 7 bases fitting TRBD1. V lost 5 bases and J lost 3; bases outside the gene matches: 3. This CDR3 has 13 residues. CDR1 is ENHRY and CDR2 is SYGVKD in the germline V gene. In nucleotides, the CDR3 is TGTGCCATCAGTCAGGGGGGTGACTATGGCTACACCTTC. This translates into CAISQGGDYGYTF.

The chain uses TRBV4-1 and TRBJ2-1; tentative D call: TRBD2 (5 bases). Trimming pared 2 bases from V and 0 bases from J, leaving 11 bases between. This CDR3 has 16 amino acids. CDR1 and CDR2 from the germline V gene are MGHRA and YSYEKL. For the CDR3, the DNA is TGCGCCAGCAGCCAACCAACGCTAGCCTCCTACAATGAGCAGTTCTTC. This gives the protein CASSQPTLASYNEQFF.

The table lists this clonotype with many counts. CDR3 amino acids: CATSGSGQYEQFF. Here the CDR3 DNA reads TGTGCCACCAGTGGCTCTGGGCAGTATGAGCAGTTCTTC. The chain is built from TRBV24-1 and TRBJ2-1; D call uncertain. Germline assignment: CDR1 KGHDR and CDR2 SFDVKD. Trimming took off 5 bases at V and 8 bases at J, with 12 bases between the two ends. The CDR3 sequence is 13 residues long.

The V and J genes are TRBV2 and TRBJ2-7; 8 bases are a match to TRBD1. The CDR3 has 14 residues. V was clipped by 6 bases and J by 5 bases; unmatched bases: 9. Germline values: CDR1 SNHLY, CDR2 FYNNEI. The DNA of the CDR3 is TGTGCCAGCAGATCTGACAGGGGTACGCACGAGCAGTACTTC. It translates to CASRSDRGTHEQYF.

This clonotype was detected only a few times. The V and J genes are TRBV20-1 and TRBJ2-1; D not certain. From germline, CDR1 is DFQATT and CDR2 SNEGSKA (reference sequence). Between the trimmed V and J ends, which lost 1 base and 0 bases, there was a span of 10 bases. This CDR3 region has 15 residues. CDR3 sequence: CSARVGVTSYNEQFF. CDR3 bases: TGCAGTGCTAGAGTTGGGGTTACCTCCTACAATGAGCAGTTCTTC.

The chain links TRBV20-1 to TRBJ2-3; no clear D gene. The CDR3 runs 15 residues. V lost 0 bases and J lost 6, with 16 bases in between. From germline, CDR1 is DFQATT and CDR2 SNEGSKA (reference sequence). The CDR3 sequence is CSARDTRLASDTQYF. In DNA, the CDR3 is TGCAGTGCTAGAGATACGCGTTTGGCCTCGGATACGCAGTATTTT.

This clonotype was found a few times. The rearrangement links TRBV20-1 to TRBJ2-5, with TRBD1 matching over 8 bases. Germline CDR1 DFQATT, CDR2 SNEGSKA (reference sequence). V shed 3 bases, J shed 6 bases, and the junction held 12 bases outside the gene matches. The CDR3 covers 15 residues. This CDR3 reads CSASGGPTGVKTQYF. CDR3 nucleotides: TGCAGTGCTAGTGGGGGCCCGACAGGGGTTAAGACCCAGTACTTC.